This T cell receptor (beta chain) stems from a study of T cells in Graves' hyperthyroidism and ophthalmopathy. CDR1 and CDR2 (germline): ENHRY, SYGVKD. This CDR3 is 14 amino acids long. With V trimmed by 6 bases and J by 5 bases, 9 bases remained unmatched. Regions amplified from RNA transcripts were the TCR beta CDR3 regions. The TCR CDR3 first-round RT-PCR relied on the HTBI primer set. TCRdb re-analysed the multiplex PCR reads in MiXCR, keeping a single row per CDR3 protein. In the table there are a few hundred thousand distinct CDR3 sequences, approximately 49% of which are singletons. The chain recombines TRBV10-3 with TRBJ1-1; 7 bases are shared with TRBD1. The source of this sequence is an adult woman with Graves' disease, either hyperthyroidism or ophthalmopathy (not recorded which). The sample comprised peripheral blood or thyroid tissue (not recorded which). The CDR3 loop is CAIRGGQVGTEAFF. CDR3 DNA: TGTGCCATCAGGGGAGGACAGGTCGGAACTGAAGCTTTCTTT.